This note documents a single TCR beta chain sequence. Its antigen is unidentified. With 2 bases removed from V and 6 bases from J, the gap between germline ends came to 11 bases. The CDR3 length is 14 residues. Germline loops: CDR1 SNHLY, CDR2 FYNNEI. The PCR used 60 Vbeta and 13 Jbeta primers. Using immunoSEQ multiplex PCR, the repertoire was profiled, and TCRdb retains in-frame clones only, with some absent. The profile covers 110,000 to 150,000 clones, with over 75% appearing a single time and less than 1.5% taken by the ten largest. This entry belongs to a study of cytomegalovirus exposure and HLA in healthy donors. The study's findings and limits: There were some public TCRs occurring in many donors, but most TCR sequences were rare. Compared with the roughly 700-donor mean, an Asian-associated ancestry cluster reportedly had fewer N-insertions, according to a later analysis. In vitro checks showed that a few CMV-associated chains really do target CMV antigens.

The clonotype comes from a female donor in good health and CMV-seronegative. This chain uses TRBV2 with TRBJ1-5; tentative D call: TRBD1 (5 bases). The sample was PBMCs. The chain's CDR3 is CASSEWGEGQPQHF. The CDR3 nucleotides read TGTGCCAGCAGTGAATGGGGGGAAGGTCAGCCCCAGCATTTT.